This TCR beta chain was recovered during a study of blood T cell repertoires in COVID-19. Across the study: The analysed material was cDNA or gDNA that came from T cells, B-cell-depleted T cells, or PBMCs.

Methods used by the authors: Reference gene primers were amplified, and this amplification served to estimate nucleated cell counts. Sequencing was performed with immunoSEQ multiplex PCR; in TCRdb, only in-frame clones are kept and a portion is missing. The V and J calls and the clone size are those of that table, but D and trimming were determined from the DNA. The profile shows around 75,000 clones, 90% of them singletons. The CDR3 spans 16 residues. V lost 3 bases and J lost 4; bases outside the gene matches: 9. Germline assignment: CDR1 LGHDT and CDR2 YNNKEL (reference sequence). Sequenced: peripheral blood. The clonotype was recovered from a man aged 50 or older with acute or convalescent COVID-19. The rearrangement uses TRBV3-1 (or the pseudogene TRBV3-2) and TRBJ2-1, with TRBD2 matching 7 bases. CDR3 DNA sequence: TGTGCCAGCAGCCAGATAGCGGGTAGGATGTACAATGAGCAGTTCTTC. This translates into CASSQIAGRMYNEQFF.